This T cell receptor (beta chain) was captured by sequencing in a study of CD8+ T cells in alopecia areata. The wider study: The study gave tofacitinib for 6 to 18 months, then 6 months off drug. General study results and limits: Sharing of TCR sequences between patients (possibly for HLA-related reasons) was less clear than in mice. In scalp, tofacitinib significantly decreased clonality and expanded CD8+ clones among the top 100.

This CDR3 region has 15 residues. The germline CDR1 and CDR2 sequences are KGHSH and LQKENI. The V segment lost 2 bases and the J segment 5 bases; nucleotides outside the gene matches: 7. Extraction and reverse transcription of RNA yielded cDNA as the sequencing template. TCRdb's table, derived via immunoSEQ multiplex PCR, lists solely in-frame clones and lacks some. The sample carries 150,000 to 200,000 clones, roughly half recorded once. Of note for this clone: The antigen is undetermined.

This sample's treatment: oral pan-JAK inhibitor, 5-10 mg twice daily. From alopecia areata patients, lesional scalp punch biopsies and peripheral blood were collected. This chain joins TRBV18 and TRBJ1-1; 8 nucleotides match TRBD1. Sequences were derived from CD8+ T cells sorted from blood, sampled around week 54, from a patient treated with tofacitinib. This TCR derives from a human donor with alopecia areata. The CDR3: CASSPWAGGWTEAFF. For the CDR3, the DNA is TGTGCCAGCTCACCATGGGCAGGGGGCTGGACTGAAGCTTTCTTT.